This T cell receptor (beta chain) was identified during a study of T cell responses to AZD1222 COVID-19 vaccine. Note on this clone: Its antigen is not identified.

Trimming took 4 bases from V and 4 from J, leaving 28 bases between them. The CDR3 runs 19 residues. Germline CDR1 reads LGHDT; CDR2 reads YNNKEL (reference sequence). General study results and limits: Spike-specific TCR breadth and depth both grew after two AZD1222 doses.

Sequenced by immunoSEQ multiplex PCR; TCRdb stores in-frame clones only, minus some. The table records about 110,000 clones, around 90% of them present only once. This material consisted of peripheral blood, taken on day 0 of MenACWY control vaccination. This clonotype originated in an adult in good health. This chain uses TRBV3-1 (or the pseudogene TRBV3-2) with TRBJ1-2, with D maybe TRBD1 (5 bases). For the CDR3, the DNA is TGTGCCAGCAGCCGAGCGGCAGTAAAGCGGAGTAGCGGGGCCTATGGCTACACCTTC. Translated, it gives CASSRAAVKRSSGAYGYTF.